This T cell receptor (beta chain) is from a study of metastatic and nonmetastatic thyroid tumors. Across the whole study: It was across blood and tumor or nodule tissue from malignant and benign thyroid patients that repertoires were compared.

Patients were all untreated before their thyroid surgery. Per the study methods: To classify distant metastasis in papillary thyroid cancer, a model was built from CDR3 differences across clinicopathological groups. MiXCR re-clonotyped the PCR reads for TCRdb. V and J calls and clone size were set by TCRdb, not the authors. The data contain approximately 7,900 clones, approximately 24% of them singletons. The sample holds a few counts of this clone. Its antigen is not identified. V lost 4 bases and J lost 3; bases outside the gene matches: 2. The germline CDR1 and CDR2 sequences are DFQATT and SNEGSKA (reference sequence). This CDR3 is 13 amino acids long. Study outcomes and limitations: Significantly greater TCR beta diversity was reportedly found in malignant thyroid tumors than in benign nodules (in blood and tumor).

Sequencing was performed on adjacent normal tissue. This clonotype was obtained from a female donor with papillary thyroid cancer or a benign thyroid nodule (not recorded which). Some clones in this sample may be carry-over from other donors' samples. The chain links TRBV20-1 to TRBJ2-7, with 11 bases matching TRBD2. This CDR3 is CSATGLAGYEQYF. In DNA, the CDR3 is TGCAGTGCTACAGGACTAGCGGGCTACGAGCAGTACTTC.